The clone carrying this TCR beta chain was detected once. As handled by the study authors: Reference gene primer amplification gave nucleated cell count estimates. Here immunoSEQ multiplex PCR was the method, and the copy in TCRdb shows in-frame clones only, minus some. V and J calls and clone size are copied from that table; D and trimming were computed from the DNA. Seen here are 250,000 to 350,000 clones, about 90% observed once, and the top ten hold approximately 2%. The data derive from a study of blood T cell repertoires in COVID-19. Overall study context: T cells, B-cell-depleted T cells, or PBMCs provided the cDNA or gDNA that served as material.

The germline V gene has CDR1 SEHNR and CDR2 FQNEAQ (reference sequence). V shed 8 bases and J 5 bases; nucleotides not matched to a gene: 7. The CDR3 has 13 residues. The TCR sequence derives from a man younger than 35 with active or convalescent COVID-19. Material: peripheral blood. This rearrangement joins TRBV7-9 to TRBJ1-2; 8 bases are a match to TRBD1. CDR3 bases: TGTGCCAGCGCTCCGGGACAGGTTTATGGCTACACCTTC. As protein: CASAPGQVYGYTF.